Shown below are 13 T cell receptor beta chains from a single sample sequenced in a study of CD8+CD57+ T cells in acquired aplastic anemia. Selection for sequencing was limited to patients who had shown CD8+CD57+ cell expansion by flow cytometry. Genomic DNA served as template for TCR beta VDJ and CDR3 profiling. TCRdb independently ran MiXCR on the reads; one entry per CDR3 protein. The sample has some 200,000 distinct CDR3 sequences, more than 45% seen once. The material sequenced was sorted CD4+, CD8+, or CD8+CD57+ T cells (not recorded which) from PBMCs. These receptors were collected from a human donor with aplastic anemia.

This chain joins TRBV7-9 and TRBJ1-3, with D perhaps TRBD1 (5 bases). From germline, CDR1 is SEHNR and CDR2 FQNEAQ (reference sequence). The length of the CDR3 is 15 residues. V lost 5 bases and J lost 3, with 14 bases in between. The CDR3 nucleotides are TGTGCCAGCAGCCCGAAGGTCAGGGTTGGAAACACCATATATTTT. This codes for CASSPKVRVGNTIYF. Together with reference TRBV7-9 and TRBJ1-3, the CDR3 gives the full variable domain: DTGVSQNPRHKITKRGQNVTFRCDPISEHNRLYWYRQTLGQGPEFLTYFQNEAQLEKSRLLSDRFSAERPKGSFSTLEIQRTEQGDSAMYLCASSPKVRVGNTIYFGEGSWLTVV.

The gene calls are TRBV20-1 and TRBJ1-1, with unresolved D. V gave up 4 bases and J gave up 1 base, with 7 bases separating them. The CDR3 is made up of 12 amino acids. Germline V gives CDR1 DFQATT, CDR2 SNEGSKA (reference sequence). The CDR3 sequence is CSAKAPNTEAFF. Here the CDR3 DNA reads TGCAGTGCTAAAGCCCCGAACACTGAAGCTTTCTTT.

The J gene is TRBJ2-7, the V gene TRBV7-8, with 7 bases aligning to TRBD2. The V and J ends lost 9 bases and 4 bases, in that order; junction bases with no gene match: 9. Germline V gene lookup returns CDR1 SGHVS and CDR2 FQNEAQ. This CDR3 contains 13 residues. The CDR3 here is CASLGEGEYEQYF. The CDR3 DNA sequence: TGTGCCAGTTTGGGGGAGGGTGAATACGAGCAGTACTTC.

This clonotype was detected ten times or more. The chain joins TRBV20-1 to TRBJ2-7; 9 positions match TRBD1. CDR3 length: 12 residues. Looked up from germline, CDR1 is DFQATT and CDR2 is SNEGSKA (reference sequence). V shed 6 bases, J shed 3 bases, and the junction held 3 bases outside the gene matches. Written as DNA, the CDR3 is TGCAGTGCAGGGACAGGGAGCTACGAGCAGTACTTC. Residues: CSAGTGSYEQYF.

This clonotype showed up many times. V gene TRBV5-1 combines with J gene TRBJ2-3; 9 positions match TRBD2. CDR3 length: 15 amino acids. With 3 bases clipped from V and 0 bases from J, the junction kept 2 bases outside the gene matches. CDR1 and CDR2 (germline): SGHRS, YFSETQ. In nucleotides, the CDR3 is TGCGCCAGCAGCTCCACTAGCGGGAGCACAGATACGCAGTATTTT. Protein product: CASSSTSGSTDTQYF. Using reference TRBV5-1 and TRBJ2-3 for the parts outside the CDR3, the full variable domain is KAGVTQTPRYLIKTRGQQVTLSCSPISGHRSVSWYQQTPGQGLQFLFEYFSETQRNKGNFPGRFSGRQFSNSRSEMNVSTLELGDSALYLCASSSTSGSTDTQYFGPGTRLTVL.

This clonotype was recorded many times. V usage is TRBV11-2 and J usage is TRBJ1-1; D remains unclear. This CDR3 spans 15 amino acids. Germline CDR1 SGHAT, CDR2 FQNNGV. The ends were cut back, 1 base at V and 1 base at J, with 10 bases in the middle. The DNA of the CDR3 is TGTGCCAGCAGCTTAGTGGCCACGAGGAACACTGAAGCTTTCTTT. It is translated as CASSLVATRNTEAFF.

The rearrangement joins TRBV20-1 to TRBJ2-7, with 9 bases matching TRBD2. This CDR3 has 13 residues. Germline lookup yields CDR1 DFQATT and CDR2 SNEGSKA (reference sequence). With V trimmed by 3 bases and J by 4 bases, 4 bases remained unmatched. CDR3 sequence (DNA): TGCAGTGCTAGGGCGGGACTAGCATACGAGCAGTACTTC. Its protein product is CSARAGLAYEQYF.

The table lists this clonotype with many counts. The chain joins TRBV6-1 to TRBJ2-7, with 9 bases that match TRBD2. The CDR3 runs to 15 residues. CDR1 and CDR2 from the germline V gene are MNHNS and SASEGT. V dropped 6 bases and J dropped 3; count of bases not matched to a gene: 9. The CDR3: CASRAGTSSLYEQYF. In DNA, the CDR3 is TGTGCCAGCAGAGCCGGGACTAGCAGCCTCTACGAGCAGTACTTC.

The rearrangement links TRBV25-1 to TRBJ2-7, with 10 bases that match TRBD1. Trimming cost V 3 bases and J 4 bases; bases outside gene matches: 6. Looked up from germline, CDR1 is MGHDK and CDR2 is SYGVNS. The CDR3 length is 15 residues. The chain's CDR3 is CASSDRQGAAYEQYF. The CDR3 DNA is TGTGCCAGCAGTGATAGACAGGGGGCGGCATACGAGCAGTACTTC.

The table lists this clonotype with many counts. The J gene is TRBJ1-4, the V gene TRBV5-1; 9 bases line up with TRBD1. Trimming took 5 bases from V and 7 from J; bases not matched to a gene: 9. The CDR3 is made up of 15 amino acids. Germline V gives CDR1 SGHRS, CDR2 YFSETQ. For the CDR3, the DNA is TGCGCCAGCAGTCTGGGGACAGGGAATAGTGAAAAACTGTTTTTT. It is translated as CASSLGTGNSEKLFF.

This clonotype was seen only once. The chain employs TRBV19 and TRBJ1-6, with a possible D match to TRBD1 (6 bases). V lost 7 bases and J 9 bases, leaving 19 bases between the germline ends. CDR3 length: 15 amino acids. In germline, CDR1 is LNHDA, CDR2 SQIVND (reference sequence). In DNA form, the CDR3 reads TGTGCCAGTACCCCCCGCCGGGACATAGTTTCACCCCTCCACTTT. Protein product: CASTPRRDIVSPLHF. Full variable domain (outside the CDR3, taken from reference TRBV19 and TRBJ1-6): DGGITQSPKYLFRKEGQNVTLSCEQNLNHDAMYWYRQDPGQGLRLIYYSQIVNDFQKGDIAEGYSVSREKKESFPLTVTSAQKNPTAFYLCASTPRRDIVSPLHFGNGTRLTVT.

The DNA for the CDR3 is TGTGCCAGCAGCTCGGGCGGCCAAGAGACCCAGTACTTC. Protein sequence: CASSSGGQETQYF. The rearrangement links TRBV4-2 to TRBJ2-5; D gene ambiguous. The V end was cut by 5 bases, the J end by 1 base, with 8 bases between. Germline values: CDR1 LGHNA, CDR2 YNFKEQ. This CDR3 has 13 amino acids.

Ten or more counts support this clonotype. J is TRBJ1-6 and V is TRBV6-1, with 7 nucleotides matching TRBD1. CDR1 is MNHNS and CDR2 is SASEGT in the germline V gene. CDR3 length: 16 amino acids. V lost 6 bases, J lost 6 bases, and 11 bases stayed unmatched. The CDR3 loop reads CASSITGTALNSPLHF. The DNA for the CDR3 is TGTGCCAGCAGCATAACCGGGACAGCGCTTAATTCACCCCTCCACTTT.